What follows are 19 T cell receptor beta chains derived from one specimen sequenced in a study of blood T cells in healthy people across ages. Then a second PCR, running about 6 to 12 cycles, was carried out with a sample-barcoded 5' primer and a J-beta primer mix. One entry per CDR3 protein, called by TCRdb with MiXCR from the 5' RACE reads. The data contain under 1,100,000 distinct CDR3 sequences, roughly 24% of them singletons. This same sample was also part of a study on T cells of mothers and their children.

Sequenced sample: blood. The receptors were sampled from a girl under 10 years old in good health.

This chain uses TRBV20-1 with TRBJ2-7; D ambiguous. The CDR3 has 11 residues. V was pared by 3 bases and J by 3 bases, with 6 bases between. Germline CDR1 reads DFQATT; CDR2 reads SNEGSKA (reference sequence). The CDR3: CSARYNYEQYF. For the CDR3, the DNA is TGCAGTGCTAGGTACAACTACGAGCAGTACTTC.

The table lists this clonotype with a few counts. The chain combines TRBV4-2 with TRBJ1-1, with a weak D call TRBD1 (6 bases). The CDR3 is 15 residues long. V was trimmed by 1 base and J by 5 bases, leaving 14 bases between them. Germline V gene data show CDR1 as LGHNA and CDR2 as YNFKEQ. The CDR3 protein is CASSQVATGGTEAFF. CDR3 coding DNA: TGTGCCAGCAGCCAAGTGGCGACAGGCGGGACTGAAGCTTTCTTT.

This clonotype was detected only a few times. The chain carries TRBV5-1 and TRBJ2-6; TRBD1 matches at 7 bases. The CDR3 is 19 residues long. The ends lost 5 bases at V and 0 bases at J; junction bases unmatched: 14. Germline-derived CDR1 and CDR2 are SGHRS and YFSETQ. The CDR3 DNA follows: TGCGCCAGCAGGATAGTTTACAGGGGAACCCACTCTGGGGCCAACGTCCTGACTTTC. This codes for CASRIVYRGTHSGANVLTF.

This clonotype was recorded a few times. The chain couples TRBV4-1 to TRBJ1-1; unclear D gene. V lost 2 bases and J 1 base, leaving 14 bases between the germline ends. This CDR3 has 16 residues. Germline V gene data show CDR1 as MGHRA and CDR2 as YSYEKL. The CDR3 loop is CASSQLKGVGNTEAFF. For the CDR3, the DNA is TGCGCCAGCAGCCAATTAAAGGGAGTGGGGAACACTGAAGCTTTCTTT.

The J gene is TRBJ2-5, the V gene TRBV7-9; 8 bases are a match to TRBD1. Judging by the DNA end, TRBJ2-7 fits better; the J call may be wrong. The CDR3 extends over 15 amino acids. Germline V gene data show CDR1 as SEHNR and CDR2 as FQNEAQ (reference sequence). CDR3 region: CASSTDRDRSYEQYF. The CDR3 DNA reads as TGTGCCAGCAGCACAGATCGGGACAGGTCCTACGAGCAGTACTTC.

V and J are TRBV5-1 and TRBJ2-5; 7 positions match TRBD1. In germline, CDR1 is SGHRS, CDR2 YFSETQ. V shed 3 bases and J 1 base; nucleotides not matched to a gene: 9. The CDR3 consists of 16 residues. The CDR3 sequence is CASSWGDRDSQETQYF. CDR3 nucleotides: TGCGCCAGCAGCTGGGGTGACAGGGATTCCCAAGAGACCCAGTACTTC.

This clonotype was recorded a few times. The rearrangement links TRBV11-1 to TRBJ2-5; the match to TRBD2 covers 7 bases. The J call may be wrong; the DNA end is better matched by TRBJ2-1. CDR3 length: 21 amino acids. Germline CDR1 reads SGHAT; CDR2 reads FQDESV (reference sequence). The CDR3 region is CASSLMLIRVGAAGVSNEQFF. CDR3 coding DNA: TGTGCCAGCAGCCTGATGCTGATTCGAGTGGGTGCGGCGGGAGTATCCAATGAGCAGTTCTTC.

This clonotype has more than one count but fewer than ten. The rearrangement links TRBV28 to TRBJ2-5; D gene ambiguous. The DNA end lines up better with TRBJ2-7; the J call may be wrong. The CDR3 is 13 residues long. Germline V gives CDR1 MDHEN, CDR2 SYDVKM. The DNA of the CDR3 is TGTGCCAGCAGTTTACGGATCGCCTACGAGCAGTACTTC. This sequence encodes CASSLRIAYEQYF.

Note on this clonotype: A junction boundary mismatches the germline segment, possibly from a read error. The chain is built from TRBV9 and TRBJ2-1, with D possibly matching TRBD2 (5 bases). Germline CDR1 is SGDLS and CDR2 is YYNGEE. There are 15 residues in the CDR3. CDR3 in DNA: TGTGCCAGCAGCAAAGAGAGGGTCTCCGACAATGAGCAGTTCTTC. This gives the protein CASSKERVSDNEQFF. Looking up the rest from reference TRBV9 and TRBJ2-1 gives the full variable domain: DSGVTQTPKHLITATGQRVTLRCSPRSGDLSVYWYQQSLDQGLQFLIQYYNGEERAKGNILERFSAQQFPDLHSELNLSSLELGDSALYFCASSKERVSDNEQFFGPGTRLTVL.

This clonotype appeared a few times. The chain links TRBV7-2 to TRBJ2-5, with D unclear. The closer fit of TRBJ2-7 to the DNA end suggests the J call may be wrong. Germline V CDR1 and CDR2: SGHTA, FQGNSA. CDR3 length: 13 amino acids. CDR3 amino acids: CASSQTPAYEQYF. Written as DNA, the CDR3 is TGTGCCAGCAGCCAGACACCGGCCTACGAGCAGTACTTC.

Only a few counts were recorded for this clonotype. This chain joins TRBV28 and TRBJ2-7; no definite D call. V shed 8 bases and J shed 0 bases, with 17 bases lying between them. Looked up from germline, CDR1 is MDHEN and CDR2 is SYDVKM. The CDR3 totals 15 residues. The CDR3 nucleotides read TGTGCCAGCCAGACAACAGCACGAAGCTCCTACGAGCAGTACTTC. This sequence encodes CASQTTARSSYEQYF.

A few counts support this clonotype. The chain has TRBV5-1 and TRBJ1-2, with TRBD1 as a possible D gene (5 bases). Trimming stripped 0 bases from V and 0 bases from J, with 15 bases between. CDR1 SGHRS and CDR2 YFSETQ come from the germline V gene. There are 17 residues in the CDR3. CDR3 bases: TGCGCCAGCAGCTTGGCCGGGGGTTTTAGAGCTAACTATGGCTACACCTTC. Protein sequence: CASSLAGGFRANYGYTF. Supplemented by reference TRBV5-1 and TRBJ1-2, the full variable domain reads KAGVTQTPRYLIKTRGQQVTLSCSPISGHRSVSWYQQTPGQGLQFLFEYFSETQRNKGNFPGRFSGRQFSNSRSEMNVSTLELGDSALYLCASSLAGGFRANYGYTFGSGTRLTVV.

J is TRBJ2-4 and V is TRBV20-1, with a weak D call TRBD2 (6 bases). The CDR3 is 15 residues long. Trimming pared 3 bases from V and 1 base from J, leaving 13 bases between. Germline CDR1 and CDR2: DFQATT and SNEGSKA (reference sequence). The chain's CDR3 is CSASPLLAAKNIQYF. In DNA form, the CDR3 reads TGCAGTGCTAGCCCCCTGCTAGCGGCCAAAAACATTCAGTACTTC.

V is TRBV4-3 and J is TRBJ2-5, with 12 bases identical to TRBD2. The CDR3 length is 16 residues. CDR1 and CDR2 (germline): LGHNA, YSLEER. The trim removed 0 bases at V and 4 bases at J, leaving 3 bases unmatched. The CDR3 protein is CASSQEPSGGAETQYF. The CDR3 DNA sequence: TGCGCCAGCAGCCAAGAGCCTAGCGGGGGGGCAGAGACCCAGTACTTC.

This sequence joins TRBV12-3 or TRBV12-4 and TRBJ1-5, with 7 bases aligning to TRBD1. V shed 5 bases and J 4 bases; nucleotides not matched to a gene: 5. This CDR3 region has 14 residues. The CDR3: CASSLTGKNQPQHF. CDR3 DNA sequence: TGTGCCAGCAGTCTGACAGGGAAAAATCAGCCCCAGCATTTT.

The table lists this clonotype with a few counts. CDR3 nucleotide sequence: TGTGCCAGCAGCCAACTAGCGGGAGGGGGCGAGCAGTTCTTC. This sequence encodes CASSQLAGGGEQFF. J is TRBJ2-1 and V is TRBV4-2; 12 bases agree with TRBD2. V lost 2 bases and J lost 10; bases outside the gene matches: 3. CDR3 length: 14 residues. The V gene's germline CDR1 is LGHNA and CDR2 YNFKEQ.

V gene TRBV5-1 combines with J gene TRBJ2-3, with unresolved D. CDR1 and CDR2 (germline): SGHRS, YFSETQ. Trimming pared 0 bases from V and 5 bases from J, leaving 13 bases between. CDR3 length: 15 residues. DNA for the CDR3: TGCGCCAGCAGCTTGGGTCAAACCGGTGGAGATACGCAGTATTTT. Its protein is CASSLGQTGGDTQYF.

The chain combines TRBV5-6 with TRBJ2-5; D uncertain. This CDR3 region has 14 residues. Deletions cut 2 bases from V and 5 bases from J, with 13 bases between. Per germline, CDR1 SGHDT and CDR2 YYEEEE. CDR3 sequence (DNA): TGTGCCAGCAGCTTTTGGGTTAGGTGGGAGACCCAGTACTTC. Encoded protein: CASSFWVRWETQYF.

The chain is built from TRBV20-1 and TRBJ2-1, with D tentatively TRBD2 (6 bases). The CDR3 consists of 14 residues. The germline CDR1 and CDR2 sequences are DFQATT and SNEGSKA (reference sequence). Between the trimmed V and J ends, which lost 5 bases and 3 bases, there was a span of 14 bases. CDR3 nucleotides: TGCAGTGCTCCGACCGGGACTTACTACAATGAGCAGTTCTTC. Translated: CSAPTGTYYNEQFF.